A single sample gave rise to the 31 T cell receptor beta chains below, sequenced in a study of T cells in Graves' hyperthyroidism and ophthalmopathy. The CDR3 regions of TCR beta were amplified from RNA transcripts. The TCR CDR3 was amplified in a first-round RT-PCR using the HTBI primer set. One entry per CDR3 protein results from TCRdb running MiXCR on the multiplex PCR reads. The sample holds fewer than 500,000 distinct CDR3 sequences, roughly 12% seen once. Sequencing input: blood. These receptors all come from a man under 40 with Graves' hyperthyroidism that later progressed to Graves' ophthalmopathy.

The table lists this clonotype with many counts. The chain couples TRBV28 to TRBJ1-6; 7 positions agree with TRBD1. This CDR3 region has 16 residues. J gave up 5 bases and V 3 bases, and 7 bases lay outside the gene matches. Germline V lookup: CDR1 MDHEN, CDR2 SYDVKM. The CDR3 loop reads CASSFRAGGNNSPLHF. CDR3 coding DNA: TGTGCCAGCAGTTTTAGGGCAGGGGGGAATAATTCACCCCTCCACTTT.

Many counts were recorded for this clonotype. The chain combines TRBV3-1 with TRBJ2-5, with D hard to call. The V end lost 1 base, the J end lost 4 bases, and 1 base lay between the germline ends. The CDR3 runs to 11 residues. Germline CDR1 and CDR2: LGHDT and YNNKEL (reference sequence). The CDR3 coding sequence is TGTGCCAGCAGCCAAGGAGAGACCCAGTACTTC. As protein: CASSQGETQYF.

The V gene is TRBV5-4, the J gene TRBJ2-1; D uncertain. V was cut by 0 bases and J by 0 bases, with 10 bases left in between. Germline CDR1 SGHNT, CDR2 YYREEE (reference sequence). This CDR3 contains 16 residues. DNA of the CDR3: TGTGCCAGCAGCTTGGGCAGTCTACCCTCCTACAATGAGCAGTTCTTC. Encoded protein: CASSLGSLPSYNEQFF. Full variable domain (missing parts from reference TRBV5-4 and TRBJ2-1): ETGVTQSPTHLIKTRGQQVTLRCSSQSGHNTVSWYQQALGQGPQFIFQYYREEENGRGNFPPRFSGLQFPNYSSELNVNALELDDSALYLCASSLGSLPSYNEQFFGPGTRLTVL.

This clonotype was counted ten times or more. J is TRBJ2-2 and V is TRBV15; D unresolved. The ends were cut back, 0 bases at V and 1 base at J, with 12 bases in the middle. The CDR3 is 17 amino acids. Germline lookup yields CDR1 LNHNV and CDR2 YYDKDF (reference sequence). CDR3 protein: CATSRDLRGENTGELFF. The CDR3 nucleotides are TGTGCCACCAGCAGAGATCTGCGTGGGGAGAACACCGGGGAGCTGTTTTTT.

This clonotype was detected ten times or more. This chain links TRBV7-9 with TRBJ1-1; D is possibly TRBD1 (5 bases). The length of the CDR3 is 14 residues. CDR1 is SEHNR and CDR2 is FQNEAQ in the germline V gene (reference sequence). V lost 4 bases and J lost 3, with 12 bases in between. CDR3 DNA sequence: TGTGCCAGCAGCTCCGACAGTCGCGACACTGAAGCTTTCTTT. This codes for CASSSDSRDTEAFF.

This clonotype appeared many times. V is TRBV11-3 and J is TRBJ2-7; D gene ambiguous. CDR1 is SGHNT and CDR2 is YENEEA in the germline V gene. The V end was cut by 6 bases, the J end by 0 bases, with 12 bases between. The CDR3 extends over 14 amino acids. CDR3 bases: TGTGCCAGCAGTGTCCGGGTGGGCTCCTACGAGCAGTACTTC. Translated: CASSVRVGSYEQYF.

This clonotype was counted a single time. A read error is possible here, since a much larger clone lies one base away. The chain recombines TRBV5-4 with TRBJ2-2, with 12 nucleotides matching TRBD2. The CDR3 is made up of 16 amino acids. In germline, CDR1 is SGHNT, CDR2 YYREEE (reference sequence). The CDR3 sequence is CASSWTSGAITGDLFF. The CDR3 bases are TGTGCCAGCAGCTGGACTAGCGGGGCAATCACCGGGGATCTGTTTTTT.

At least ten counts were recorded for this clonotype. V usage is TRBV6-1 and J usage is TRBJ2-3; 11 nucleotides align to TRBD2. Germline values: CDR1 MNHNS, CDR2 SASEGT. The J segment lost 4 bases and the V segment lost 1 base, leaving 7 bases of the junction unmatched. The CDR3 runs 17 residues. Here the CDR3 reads CASSEEPSGGWADTQYF. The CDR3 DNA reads TGTGCCAGCAGTGAAGAACCTAGCGGGGGGTGGGCAGATACGCAGTATTTT.

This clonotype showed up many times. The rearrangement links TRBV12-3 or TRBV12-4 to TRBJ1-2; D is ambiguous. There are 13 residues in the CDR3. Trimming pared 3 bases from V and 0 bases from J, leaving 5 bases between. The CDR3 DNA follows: TGTGCCAGCAGTTTCAACACTAACTATGGCTACACCTTC. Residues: CASSFNTNYGYTF.

For the CDR3, the DNA is TGTGCCAGCAGTCCGACGGACAGATTGAACACTGAAGCTTTCTTT. Encoded protein: CASSPTDRLNTEAFF. J is TRBJ1-1 and V is TRBV25-1; D is possibly TRBD1 (6 bases). Per germline, CDR1 MGHDK and CDR2 SYGVNS. With 5 bases removed from V and 0 bases from J, the gap between germline ends came to 13 bases. CDR3 length equals 15 residues. Based on the CDR3 plus reference TRBV25-1 and TRBJ1-1, the full variable domain is EADIYQTPRYLVIGTGKKITLECSQTMGHDKMYWYQQDPGMELHLIHYSYGVNSTEKGDLSSESTVSRIRTEHFPLTLESARPSHTSQYLCASSPTDRLNTEAFFGQGTRLTVV.

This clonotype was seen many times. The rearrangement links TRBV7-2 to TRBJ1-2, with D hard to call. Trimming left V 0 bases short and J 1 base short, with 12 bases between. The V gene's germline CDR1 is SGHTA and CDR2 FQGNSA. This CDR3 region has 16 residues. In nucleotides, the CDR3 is TGTGCCAGCAGCTTAGCTTCTGGAAATCATAACTATGGCTACACCTTC. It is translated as CASSLASGNHNYGYTF.

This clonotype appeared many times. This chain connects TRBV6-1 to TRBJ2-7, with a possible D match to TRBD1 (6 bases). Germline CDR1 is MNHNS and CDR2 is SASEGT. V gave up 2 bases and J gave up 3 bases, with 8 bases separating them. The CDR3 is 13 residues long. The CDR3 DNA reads TGTGCCAGCAGTGAACAAGGGGGCTACGAGCAGTACTTC. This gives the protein CASSEQGGYEQYF.

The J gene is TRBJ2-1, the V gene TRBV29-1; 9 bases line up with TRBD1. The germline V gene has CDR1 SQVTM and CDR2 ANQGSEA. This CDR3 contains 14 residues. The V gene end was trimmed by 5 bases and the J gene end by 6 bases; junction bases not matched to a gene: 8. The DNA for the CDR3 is TGCAGCGTTCAGCCGGGACAGGGTCTCAATGAGCAGTTCTTC. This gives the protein CSVQPGQGLNEQFF.

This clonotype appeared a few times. The CDR3 nucleotides read TGTGCCAGCTCCCTCAAAGGACAGGCGAATCAGCCCCAGCATTTT. Translation gives CASSLKGQANQPQHF. This chain links TRBV18 with TRBJ1-5; 7 bases are a match to TRBD1. The germline V gene has CDR1 KGHSH and CDR2 LQKENI. V lost 6 bases, J lost 4 bases, and 9 bases stayed unmatched. This CDR3 region has 15 residues.

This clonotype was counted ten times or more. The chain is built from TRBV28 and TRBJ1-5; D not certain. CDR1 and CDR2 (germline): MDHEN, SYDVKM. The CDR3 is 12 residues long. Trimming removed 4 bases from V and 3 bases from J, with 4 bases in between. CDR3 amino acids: CASSYTNQPQHF. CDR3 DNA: TGTGCCAGCAGTTACACCAATCAGCCCCAGCATTTT.

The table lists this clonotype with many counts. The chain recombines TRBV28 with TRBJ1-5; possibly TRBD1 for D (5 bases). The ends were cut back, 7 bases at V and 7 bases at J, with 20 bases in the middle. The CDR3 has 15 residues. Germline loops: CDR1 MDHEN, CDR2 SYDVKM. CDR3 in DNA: TGTGCCAGCACCCGGGGCGGCAGGGCGGGGCAGCCCCAGCATTTT. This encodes CASTRGGRAGQPQHF.

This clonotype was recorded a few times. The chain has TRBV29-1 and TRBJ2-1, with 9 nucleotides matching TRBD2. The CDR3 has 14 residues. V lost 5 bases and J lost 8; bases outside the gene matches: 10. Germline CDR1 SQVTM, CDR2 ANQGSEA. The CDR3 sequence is CSVRRRGGTDEQFF. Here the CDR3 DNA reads TGCAGCGTTAGACGGCGGGGGGGCACGGATGAGCAGTTCTTC.

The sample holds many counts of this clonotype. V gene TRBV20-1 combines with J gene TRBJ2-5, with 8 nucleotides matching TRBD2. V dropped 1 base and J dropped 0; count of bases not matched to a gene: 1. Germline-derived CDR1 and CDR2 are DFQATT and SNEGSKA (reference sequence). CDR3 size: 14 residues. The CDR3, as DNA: TGCAGTGCTAGAGGGCGGGGGGACCAAGAGACCCAGTACTTC. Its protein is CSARGRGDQETQYF.

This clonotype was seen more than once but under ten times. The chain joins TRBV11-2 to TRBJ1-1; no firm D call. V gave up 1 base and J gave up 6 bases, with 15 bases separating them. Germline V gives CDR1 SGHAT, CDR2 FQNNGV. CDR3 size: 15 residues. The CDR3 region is CASSLGRSRLSEAFF. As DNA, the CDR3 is TGTGCCAGCAGCTTAGGGAGGTCCCGTCTGTCTGAAGCTTTCTTT. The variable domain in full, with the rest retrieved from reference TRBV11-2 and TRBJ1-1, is EAGVAQSPRYKIIEKRQSVAFWCNPISGHATLYWYQQILGQGPKLLIQFQNNGVVDDSQLPKDRFSAERLKGVDSTLKIQPAKLEDSAVYLCASSLGRSRLSEAFFGQGTRLTVV.

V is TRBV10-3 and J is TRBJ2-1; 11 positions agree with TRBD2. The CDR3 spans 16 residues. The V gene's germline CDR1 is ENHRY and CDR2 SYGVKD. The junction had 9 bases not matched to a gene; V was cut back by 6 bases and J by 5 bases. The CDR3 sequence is CAIRTSTSGDHNEQFF. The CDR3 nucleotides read TGTGCCATCAGAACCTCGACTAGCGGGGACCACAATGAGCAGTTCTTC.

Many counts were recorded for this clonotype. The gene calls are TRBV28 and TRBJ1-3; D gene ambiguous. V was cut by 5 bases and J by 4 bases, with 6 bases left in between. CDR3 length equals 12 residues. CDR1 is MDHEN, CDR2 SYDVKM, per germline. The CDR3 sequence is CASSVRGNTIYF. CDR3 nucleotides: TGTGCCAGCAGTGTACGGGGAAACACCATATATTTT.

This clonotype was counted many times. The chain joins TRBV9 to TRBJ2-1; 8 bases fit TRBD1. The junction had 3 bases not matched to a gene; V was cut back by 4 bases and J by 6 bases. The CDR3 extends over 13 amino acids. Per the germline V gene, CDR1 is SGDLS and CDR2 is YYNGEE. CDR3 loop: CASSIQGVNEQFF. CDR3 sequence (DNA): TGTGCCAGCAGCATACAGGGGGTCAATGAGCAGTTCTTC.

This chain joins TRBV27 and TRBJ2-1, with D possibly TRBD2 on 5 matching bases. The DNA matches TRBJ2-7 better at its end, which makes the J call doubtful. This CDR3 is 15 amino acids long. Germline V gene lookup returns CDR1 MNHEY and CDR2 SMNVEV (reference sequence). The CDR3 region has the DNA TGTGCCAGCAGTCGGGATTCGCCCTCCTACAATGAGCAGTACTTC. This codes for CASSRDSPSYNEQYF.

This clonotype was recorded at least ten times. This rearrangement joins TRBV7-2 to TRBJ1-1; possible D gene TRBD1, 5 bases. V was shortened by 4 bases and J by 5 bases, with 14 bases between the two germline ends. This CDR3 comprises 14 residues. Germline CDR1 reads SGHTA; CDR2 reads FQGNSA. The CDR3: CASSSDGGYTEAFF. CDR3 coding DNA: TGTGCCAGCAGCTCAGACGGGGGTTATACTGAAGCTTTCTTT.

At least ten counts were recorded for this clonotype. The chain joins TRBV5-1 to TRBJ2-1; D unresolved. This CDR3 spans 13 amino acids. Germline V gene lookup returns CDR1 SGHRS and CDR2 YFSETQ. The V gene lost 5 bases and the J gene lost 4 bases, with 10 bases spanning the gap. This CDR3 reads CASSKTRYNEQFF. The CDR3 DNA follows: TGCGCCAGCAGTAAGACAAGATACAATGAGCAGTTCTTC.

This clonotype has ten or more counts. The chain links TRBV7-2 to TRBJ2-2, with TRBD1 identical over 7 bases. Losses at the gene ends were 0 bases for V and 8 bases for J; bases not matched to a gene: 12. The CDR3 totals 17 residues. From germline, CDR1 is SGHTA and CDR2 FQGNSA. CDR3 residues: CASSLAPGQPAAGELFF. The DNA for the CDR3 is TGTGCCAGCAGCTTAGCCCCGGGACAGCCAGCCGCGGGGGAGCTGTTTTTT.

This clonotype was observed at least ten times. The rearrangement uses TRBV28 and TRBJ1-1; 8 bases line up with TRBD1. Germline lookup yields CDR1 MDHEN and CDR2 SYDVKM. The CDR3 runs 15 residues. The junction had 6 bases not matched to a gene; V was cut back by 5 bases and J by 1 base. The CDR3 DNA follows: TGTGCCAGCAGTAGATACAGGGGGGGGAACACTGAAGCTTTCTTT. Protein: CASSRYRGGNTEAFF.

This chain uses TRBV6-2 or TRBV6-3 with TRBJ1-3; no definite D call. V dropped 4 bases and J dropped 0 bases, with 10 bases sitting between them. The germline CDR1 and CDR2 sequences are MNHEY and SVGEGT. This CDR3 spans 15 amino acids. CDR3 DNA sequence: TGTGCCAGCAGTTTCCTCCGGAGCTCTGGAAACACCATATATTTT. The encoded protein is CASSFLRSSGNTIYF.

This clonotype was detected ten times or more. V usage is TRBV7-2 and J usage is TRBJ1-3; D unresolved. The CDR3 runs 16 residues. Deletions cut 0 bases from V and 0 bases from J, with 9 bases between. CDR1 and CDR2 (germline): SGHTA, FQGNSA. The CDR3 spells CASSLAPGSSGNTIYF. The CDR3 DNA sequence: TGTGCCAGCAGCTTAGCCCCCGGGAGCTCTGGAAACACCATATATTTT.

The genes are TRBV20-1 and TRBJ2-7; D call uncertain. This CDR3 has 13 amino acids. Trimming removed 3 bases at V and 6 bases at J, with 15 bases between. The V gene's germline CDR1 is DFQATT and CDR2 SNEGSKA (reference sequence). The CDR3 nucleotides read TGCAGTGCTAGTGACTCTCCCTTAATCGAGCAGTACTTC. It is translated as CSASDSPLIEQYF.

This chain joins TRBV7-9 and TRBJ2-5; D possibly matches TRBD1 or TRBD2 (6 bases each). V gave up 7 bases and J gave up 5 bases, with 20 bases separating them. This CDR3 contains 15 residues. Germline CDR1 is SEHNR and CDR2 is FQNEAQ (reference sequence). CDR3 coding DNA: TGTGCCAGCACCTCCCTATTAGGGGGGCGCGAGACCCAGTACTTC. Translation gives CASTSLLGGRETQYF.